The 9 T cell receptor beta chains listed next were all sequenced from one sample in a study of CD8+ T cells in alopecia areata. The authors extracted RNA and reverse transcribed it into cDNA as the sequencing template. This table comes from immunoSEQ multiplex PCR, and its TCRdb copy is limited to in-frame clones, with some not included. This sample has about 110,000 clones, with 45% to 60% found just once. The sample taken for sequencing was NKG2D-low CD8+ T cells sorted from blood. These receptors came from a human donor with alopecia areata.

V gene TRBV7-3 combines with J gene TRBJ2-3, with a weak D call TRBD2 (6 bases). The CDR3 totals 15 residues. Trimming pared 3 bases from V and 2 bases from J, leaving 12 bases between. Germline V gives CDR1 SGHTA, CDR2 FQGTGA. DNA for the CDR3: TGTGCCAGCAGCTTGGAGGGCCGGGACACAGATACGCAGTATTTT. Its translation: CASSLEGRDTDTQYF.

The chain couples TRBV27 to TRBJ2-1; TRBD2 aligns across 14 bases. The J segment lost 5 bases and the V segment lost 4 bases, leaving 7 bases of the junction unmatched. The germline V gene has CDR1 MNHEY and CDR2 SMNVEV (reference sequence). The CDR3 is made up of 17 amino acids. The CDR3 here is CASSSPGLAGVHNEQFF. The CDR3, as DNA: TGTGCCAGCAGTTCGCCGGGACTAGCGGGAGTTCACAATGAGCAGTTCTTC.

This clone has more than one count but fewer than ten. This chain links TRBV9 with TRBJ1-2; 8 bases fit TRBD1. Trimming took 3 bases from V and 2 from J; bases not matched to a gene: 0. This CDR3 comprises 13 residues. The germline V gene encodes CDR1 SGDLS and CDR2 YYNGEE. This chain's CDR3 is CASSDRGNYGYTF. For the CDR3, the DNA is TGTGCCAGCAGCGACAGGGGGAACTATGGCTACACCTTC.

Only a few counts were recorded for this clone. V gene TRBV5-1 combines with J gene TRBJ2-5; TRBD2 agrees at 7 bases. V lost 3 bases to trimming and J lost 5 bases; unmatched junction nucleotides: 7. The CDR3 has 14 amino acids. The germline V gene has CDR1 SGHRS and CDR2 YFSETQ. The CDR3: CASSSGLRAETQYF. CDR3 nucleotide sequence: TGCGCCAGCAGCTCGGGACTACGAGCGGAGACCCAGTACTTC.

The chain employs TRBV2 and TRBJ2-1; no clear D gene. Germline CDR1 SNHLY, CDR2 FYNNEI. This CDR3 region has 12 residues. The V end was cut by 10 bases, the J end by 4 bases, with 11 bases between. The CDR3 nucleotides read TGTGCCACTCACACACCTTACAATGAGCAGTTCTTC. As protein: CATHTPYNEQFF.

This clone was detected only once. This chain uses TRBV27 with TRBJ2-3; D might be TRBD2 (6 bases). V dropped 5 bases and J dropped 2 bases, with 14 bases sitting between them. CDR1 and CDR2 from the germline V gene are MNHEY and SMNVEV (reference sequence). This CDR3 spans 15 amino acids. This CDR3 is CASSGAGRPTDTQYF. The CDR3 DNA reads TGTGCCAGCAGTGGGGCGGGAAGACCCACAGATACGCAGTATTTT.

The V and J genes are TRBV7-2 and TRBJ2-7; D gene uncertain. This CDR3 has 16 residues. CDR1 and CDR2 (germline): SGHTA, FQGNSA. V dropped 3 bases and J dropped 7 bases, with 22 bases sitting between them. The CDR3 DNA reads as TGTGCCAGCAGCTTGTTTAGGCAAACCCCGCCTCGGGAGCAGTACTTC. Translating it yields CASSLFRQTPPREQYF. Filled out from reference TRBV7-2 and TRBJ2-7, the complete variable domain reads GAGVSQSPSNKVTEKGKDVELRCDPISGHTALYWYRQSLGQGLEFLIYFQGNSAPDKSGLPSDRFSAERTGGSVSTLTIQRTQQEDSAVYLCASSLFRQTPPREQYFGPGTRLTVT.

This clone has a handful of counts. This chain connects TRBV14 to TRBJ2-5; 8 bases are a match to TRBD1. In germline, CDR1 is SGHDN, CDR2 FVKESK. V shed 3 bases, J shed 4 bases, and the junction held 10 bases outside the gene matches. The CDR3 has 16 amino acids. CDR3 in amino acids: CASSHGTGGRGETQYF. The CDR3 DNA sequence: TGTGCCAGCAGCCACGGGACAGGCGGTAGAGGAGAGACCCAGTACTTC.

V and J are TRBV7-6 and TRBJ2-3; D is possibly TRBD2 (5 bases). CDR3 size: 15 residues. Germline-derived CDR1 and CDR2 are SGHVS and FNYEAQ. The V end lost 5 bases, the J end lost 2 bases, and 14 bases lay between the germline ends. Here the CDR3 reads CASSRGPKLTDTQYF. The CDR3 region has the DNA TGTGCCAGCAGCCGCGGGCCGAAACTCACAGATACGCAGTATTTT.